Only a few counts were recorded for the clone carrying this TCR beta chain. V lost 0 bases and J 0 bases, leaving 14 bases between the germline ends. The CDR3 spans 18 residues. Germline loops: CDR1 LGHNA, CDR2 YSLEER. TCRdb re-called the RT-PCR reads through MiXCR, storing one row per CDR3 protein. The sample yields about 700,000 distinct CDR3 sequences, 13% to 15% seen once. The chain couples TRBV4-3 to TRBJ2-2; no definite D call. The TCR was taken from a female donor in good health, serving as a healthy control. The specimen sequenced was memory CD4+ T cells from blood. The CDR3 DNA reads TGCGCCAGCAGCCAAGAACCCGTCTCCCTCGCGAACACCGGGGAGCTGTTTTTT. This sequence encodes CASSQEPVSLANTGELFF.